The text below deals with one T cell receptor beta chain. This record belongs to a study of radiotherapy plus CTLA-4 blockade in lung cancer. Produced via immunoSEQ multiplex PCR; TCRdb's table is partial and in-frame only. The sample carries about 87,000 clones, about 87% recorded once. The CDR3 loop spans 14 amino acids. In germline, CDR1 is SGHTA, CDR2 FQGTGA. Trimming at V came to 5 bases and at J to 7 bases, leaving 10 bases not matched to a gene. The chain uses TRBV7-3 and TRBJ2-5, with 7 bases that match TRBD1. The sequenced sample was peripheral blood, obtained from a patient treated with radiotherapy plus ipilimumab. The sequence derives from a human donor with non-small cell lung cancer that progressed on radiotherapy plus ipilimumab. The DNA of the CDR3 is TGTGCCAGCAGCCCCGAAGGGGGCCTCGGGACCCAGTACTTC. This sequence encodes CASSPEGGLGTQYF.